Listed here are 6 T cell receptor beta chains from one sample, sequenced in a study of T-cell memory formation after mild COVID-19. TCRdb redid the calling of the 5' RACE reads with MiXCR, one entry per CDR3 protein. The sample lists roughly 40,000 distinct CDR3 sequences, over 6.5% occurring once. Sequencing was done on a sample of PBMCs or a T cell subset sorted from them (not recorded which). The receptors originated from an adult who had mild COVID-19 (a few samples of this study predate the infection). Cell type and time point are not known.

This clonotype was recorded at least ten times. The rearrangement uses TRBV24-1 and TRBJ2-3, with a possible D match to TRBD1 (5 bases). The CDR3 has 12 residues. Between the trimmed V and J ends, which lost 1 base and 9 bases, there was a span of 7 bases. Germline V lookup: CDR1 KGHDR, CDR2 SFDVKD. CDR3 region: CATSDFQGTQYF. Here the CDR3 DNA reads TGTGCCACCAGTGATTTCCAGGGCACGCAGTATTTT.

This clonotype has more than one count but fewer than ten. The CDR3 DNA reads TGTGCCTGGAGAGAGGGCCCGGGAAAGGGGAATCAGCCCCAGCATTTT. Translated: CAWREGPGKGNQPQHF. The chain uses TRBV30 and TRBJ1-5, with D possibly TRBD1 on 5 matching bases. CDR1 is GTSNPN and CDR2 is SVGIG in the germline V gene (reference sequence). CDR3 size: 16 residues. V dropped 3 bases and J dropped 4 bases, with 19 bases sitting between them.

The CDR3 sequence: CSASVLRAKNIQYF. As DNA, the CDR3 is TGCAGTGCTTCTGTATTACGGGCCAAAAACATTCAGTACTTC. The rearrangement uses TRBV20-1 and TRBJ2-4; D is unresolved. CDR3 length: 14 amino acids. Germline CDR1 DFQATT, CDR2 SNEGSKA (reference sequence). The germline V and J ends were trimmed by 5 bases and 1 base, with 12 bases remaining between them.

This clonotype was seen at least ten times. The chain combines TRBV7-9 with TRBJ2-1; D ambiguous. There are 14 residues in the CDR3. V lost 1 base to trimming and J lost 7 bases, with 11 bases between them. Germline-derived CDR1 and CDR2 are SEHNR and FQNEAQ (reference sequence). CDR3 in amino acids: CASSLEVPANEQFF. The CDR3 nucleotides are TGTGCCAGCAGCTTAGAGGTGCCGGCTAATGAGCAGTTCTTC.

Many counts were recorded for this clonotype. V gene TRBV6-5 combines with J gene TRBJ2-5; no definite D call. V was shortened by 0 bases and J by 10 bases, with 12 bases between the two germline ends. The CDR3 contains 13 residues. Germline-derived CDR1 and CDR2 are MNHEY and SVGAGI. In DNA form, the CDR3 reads TGTGCCAGCAGTTACTCGAGGCAGAACCACCAGTACTTC. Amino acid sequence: CASSYSRQNHQYF.

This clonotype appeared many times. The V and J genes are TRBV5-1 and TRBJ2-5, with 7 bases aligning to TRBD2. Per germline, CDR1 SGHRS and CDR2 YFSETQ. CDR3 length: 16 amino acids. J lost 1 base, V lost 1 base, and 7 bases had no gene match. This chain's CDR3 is CASSLIGGVIQETQYF. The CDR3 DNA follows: TGCGCCAGCAGCTTGATTGGGGGGGTGATCCAAGAGACCCAGTACTTC.